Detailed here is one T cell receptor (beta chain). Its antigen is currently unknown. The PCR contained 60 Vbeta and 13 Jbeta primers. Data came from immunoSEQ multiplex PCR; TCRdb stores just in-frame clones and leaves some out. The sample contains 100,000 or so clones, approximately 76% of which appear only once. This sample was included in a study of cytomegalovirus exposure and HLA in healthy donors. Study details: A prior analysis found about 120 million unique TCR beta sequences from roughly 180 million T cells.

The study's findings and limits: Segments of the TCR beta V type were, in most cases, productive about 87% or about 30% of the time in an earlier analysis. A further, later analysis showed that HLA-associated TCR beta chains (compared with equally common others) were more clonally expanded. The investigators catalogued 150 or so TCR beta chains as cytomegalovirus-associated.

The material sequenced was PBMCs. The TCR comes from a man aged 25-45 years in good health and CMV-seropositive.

DNA for the CDR3: TGTGCCAGTGGGGAGGGGATAATCTATGGCTACACCTTC. Translated: CASGEGIIYGYTF. This chain links TRBV2 with TRBJ1-2; TRBD1 is a possible D gene (5 bases). The CDR3 covers 13 residues. CDR1 SNHLY and CDR2 FYNNEI come from the germline V gene. The ends were cut back, 9 bases at V and 4 bases at J, with 15 bases in the middle.